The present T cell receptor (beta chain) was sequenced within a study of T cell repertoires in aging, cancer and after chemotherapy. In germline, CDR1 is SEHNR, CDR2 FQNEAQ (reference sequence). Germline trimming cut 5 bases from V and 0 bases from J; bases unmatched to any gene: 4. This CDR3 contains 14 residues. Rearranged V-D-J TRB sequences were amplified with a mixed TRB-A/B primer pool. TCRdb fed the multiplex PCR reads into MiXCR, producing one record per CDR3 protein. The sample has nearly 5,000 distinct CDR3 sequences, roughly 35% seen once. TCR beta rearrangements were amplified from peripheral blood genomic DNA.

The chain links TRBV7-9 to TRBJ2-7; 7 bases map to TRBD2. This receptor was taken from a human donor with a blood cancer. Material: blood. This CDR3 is CASSARESSYEQYF. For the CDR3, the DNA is TGTGCCAGCAGCGCGCGGGAGAGCTCCTACGAGCAGTACTTC.